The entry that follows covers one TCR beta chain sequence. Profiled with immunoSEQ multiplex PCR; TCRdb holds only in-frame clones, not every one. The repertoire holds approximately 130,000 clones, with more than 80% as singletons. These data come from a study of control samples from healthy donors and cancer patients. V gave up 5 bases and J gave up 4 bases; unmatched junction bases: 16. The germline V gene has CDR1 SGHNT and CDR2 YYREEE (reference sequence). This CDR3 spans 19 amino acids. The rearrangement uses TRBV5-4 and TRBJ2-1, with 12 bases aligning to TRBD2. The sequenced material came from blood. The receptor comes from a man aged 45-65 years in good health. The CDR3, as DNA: TGTGCCAGCAGTGGGGGCTTGACTAGCGGGGGCGATGGATACAATGAGCAGTTCTTC. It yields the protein CASSGGLTSGGDGYNEQFF.